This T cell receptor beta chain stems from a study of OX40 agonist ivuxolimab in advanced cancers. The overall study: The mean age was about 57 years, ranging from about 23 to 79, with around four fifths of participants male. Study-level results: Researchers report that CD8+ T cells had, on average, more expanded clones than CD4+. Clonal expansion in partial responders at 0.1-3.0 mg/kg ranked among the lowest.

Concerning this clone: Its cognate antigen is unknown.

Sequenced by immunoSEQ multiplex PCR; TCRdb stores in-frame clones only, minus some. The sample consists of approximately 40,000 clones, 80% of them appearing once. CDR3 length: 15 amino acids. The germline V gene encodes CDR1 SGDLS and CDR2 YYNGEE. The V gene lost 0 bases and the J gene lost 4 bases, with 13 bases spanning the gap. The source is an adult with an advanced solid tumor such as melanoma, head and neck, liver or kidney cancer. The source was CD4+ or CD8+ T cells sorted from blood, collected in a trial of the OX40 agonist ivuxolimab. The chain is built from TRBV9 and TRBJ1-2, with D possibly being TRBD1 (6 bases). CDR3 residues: CASSVEPGAIYGYTF. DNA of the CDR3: TGTGCCAGCAGCGTAGAGCCGGGGGCGATCTATGGCTACACCTTC.